This TCR beta chain was found in a study of blood T cells in healthy people across ages. Overall study findings and caveats: Estimated diversity that came from one million T cells was considered an underestimate. Unknown CMV status may confound age-related changes in expanded clones. Correlation between TCR beta diversity and naive T cell percentage was strong.

The extraction recovered at least 6 micrograms of total RNA per sample. For the second PCR, which ran for about 6 to 11 cycles, a sample-barcoded 5' primer and a J-beta primer mix were used. In TCRdb, the 5' RACE reads were re-called with MiXCR into one record per CDR3 protein. Among 2 million or so distinct CDR3 sequences listed, 49% were seen once. About this clonotype itself: The antigen remains unidentified.

Sequencing input: blood. This sequence was found in a middle-aged woman in good health.

CDR3 in amino acids: CASSLFGLAIATGELFF. Here the CDR3 DNA reads TGTGCCAGCAGCTTATTTGGCCTAGCGATTGCCACCGGGGAGCTGTTTTTT. The chain combines TRBV11-2 with TRBJ2-2, with D possibly matching TRBD2 (6 bases). The CDR3 consists of 17 residues. V was pared by 2 bases and J by 4 bases, with 17 bases between. Germline CDR1 SGHAT, CDR2 FQNNGV.